The present T cell receptor (beta chain) was sequenced within a study of T cell responses to AZD1222 COVID-19 vaccine listed by TCRdb under 2021. As for the study more broadly: A total of 230 to 250 trial participants underwent TCR sequencing, of whom about 200 had received two doses of AZD1222 and roughly 26 had received two doses of the MenACWY control vaccine. Trial participants were enrolled by age into subgroups of 18-55, 56-69 and 70-plus years, and 148, 28 and 57 TCR-sequenced participants, respectively, were included in these subgroups.

Sample time point, as interpreted from the label and publication: about 28 days (+/-7) after the second vaccine dose. AZD1222 recipients whose second dose came at about 4 weeks and those whose second dose came at about 12 weeks were combined into one group, since spike-specific TCR depth and breadth did not differ between the two schedules. Vaccinee samples came from UK trials COV001 and COV002, including a single-blind randomized controlled phase 2/3 trial of AZD1222 (ChAdOx1 nCoV-19) in healthy adults. For TCRbeta chain sequencing, PBMC samples from trial participants were taken at day 0 and at day 28 after the second dose. Of note for this clone: There is no known antigen for this receptor. No much larger clonotype is one base removed from it; base qualities were not supplied.

The CDR3 regions of human TCRbeta chains were subjected to immunosequencing. The study's own analysis went as follows. TCRs in the repertoires were compared against a reference library of SARS-CoV-2-specific TCRs that had been generated with the MIRA antigen-specificity platform. Breadth was defined as the fraction of unique TCRs that were SARS-CoV-2-associated. Depth was defined as the fraction of total T cells that were SARS-CoV-2-associated. Using the MIRA data, each spike-specific TCR was mapped to the spike region that the TCR reacts to and placed in a CD4 or CD8 class. Log10-transformed breadth and depth values were compared by one-way ANOVA with Sidak's multiple comparisons tests. As stored in TCRdb, this immuneACCESS dataset retains in-frame rearrangements with V and J assigned. A fraction of the clones does not appear; measured against another copy, unresolved V genes explain less than half of the discrepancy, and the remainder lacks a known reason. V and J calls and clone size are given by that table; D and trimming were obtained from the DNA. This sample holds approximately 300,000 clones; 94% were observed only once. The ten largest clones take up less than 0.6% of the sample.

The paper as a whole reports these results and caveats: Most participants were white British and females outnumbered males, and the authors suggested that clonal diversity may have been underestimated. Conclusions about previously exposed vaccinees were limited because only six AZD1222 recipients were SARS-CoV-2 seropositive at baseline. The 56-69-year group was small, and its depth increase did not reach significance, likely because of low power. Because no samples from the day 14 peak response were available, repertoires could be characterized only after the peak T cell response. Epitopes outside the regions mutated in the B.1.351 and B.1.1.7 variants were reportedly recognized by nearly half of the unique spike-specific TCRs. Spike-specific TCR breadth and depth rose significantly after two AZD1222 doses compared with day 0 and with MenACWY recipients. The vaccine-associated CD4 TCRs covered the entire spike protein, and the dominant responses fell in regions 160-218 and 743-854.

Specimen: peripheral blood, collected 28 days after the second AZD1222 dose. The TCR sequence derives from an adult who received the AZD1222 COVID-19 vaccine.

The CDR3 amino acid sequence is: CASSESGGWRGYEQYF. The bases are TGTGCCAGCAGTGAATCGGGTGGTTGGAGGGGCTACGAGCAGTACTTC. In this chain, TRBV6-1 is recombined with TRBJ2-7; TRBD2 is possibly the D segment (6 matching bases). The CDR3 covers 16 residues, taking in both the cysteine and the phenylalanine. Of the read, only the CDR3 DNA is kept; its 48 bases are in frame from base 1. V is clipped by 2 bases and J by 3 bases, and the sequence between their germline boundaries is 17 bases long. For CDR1 and CDR2, the germline V gene lists MNHNS and SASEGT.